Following are 5 T cell receptor beta chains from one sample sequenced in a study of response to subunit inactivated influenza vaccine. Using its own MiXCR run on the RT-PCR reads, TCRdb lists one record per CDR3 protein. Of 550,000 to 650,000 distinct CDR3 sequences in the sample, about 11% are singletons; the top ten hold 10% to 13%. The source was PBMCs from blood, collected on the day of vaccination. These receptors were taken from a man between 50 and 59 years old who received an inactivated influenza vaccine.

This clonotype was counted a few times. The chain uses TRBV20-1 and TRBJ2-1; TRBD2 aligns across 16 bases. The CDR3 sequence is 14 residues long. The V segment lost 5 bases and the J segment 6 bases; nucleotides outside the gene matches: 1. Germline assignment: CDR1 DFQATT and CDR2 SNEGSKA (reference sequence). DNA for the CDR3: TGCAGTGCTGGGACTAGCGGGGGGGCCAATGAGCAGTTCTTC. Translating gives CSAGTSGGANEQFF.

V and J are TRBV5-5 and TRBJ2-5; no clear D. This CDR3 spans 14 amino acids. Germline lookup yields CDR1 SGHKS and CDR2 YYEKEE (reference sequence). Trimming took off 3 bases at V and 5 bases at J, with 14 bases between the two ends. The CDR3 region is CASSSGPISETQYF. The CDR3 coding sequence is TGTGCCAGCAGCTCCGGCCCGATTTCGGAGACCCAGTACTTC.

As DNA, the CDR3 is TGTGCCAGCAGTTCCACCGGGAGGTCCAATGAGCAGTTCTTC. This codes for CASSSTGRSNEQFF. This rearrangement joins TRBV6-5 to TRBJ2-1, with 7 nucleotides matching TRBD2. Germline-derived CDR1 and CDR2 are MNHEY and SVGAGI. CDR3 length equals 14 residues. Losses at the gene ends were 4 bases for V and 6 bases for J; bases not matched to a gene: 6.

The table lists this clonotype with a few counts. Written as DNA, the CDR3 is TGTGCCAGCAGCTTGATCGAGGGCCGAGCCCAGTTCTTC. It translates to CASSLIEGRAQFF. The gene calls are TRBV5-6 and TRBJ2-1, with D possibly matching TRBD2 (5 bases). The CDR3 has 13 residues. Germline CDR1 SGHDT, CDR2 YYEEEE. Trimming shortened V by 1 base and J by 13 bases, and 15 bases separated the two germline ends.

The chain combines TRBV4-1 with TRBJ2-7; D ambiguous. There are 12 residues in the CDR3. Germline-derived CDR1 and CDR2 are MGHRA and YSYEKL. With 3 bases removed from V and 6 bases from J, the gap between germline ends came to 9 bases. As DNA, the CDR3 is TGCGCCAGCAGCCAGCCCCTCGGCGAGCAGTACTTC. Protein sequence: CASSQPLGEQYF.